This is a list of T cell receptor beta chains from one sample in a study of regulatory T cells in long-lasting Graves disease. Via MiXCR, TCRdb re-called the multiplex PCR reads, giving one row per CDR3 protein. The sample gives around 500,000 distinct CDR3 sequences, 13% of which show up once; about 10% is in the top ten. The sample was also reused in another study, on T cells in Graves' hyperthyroidism and ophthalmopathy.

The sample here was peripheral blood mononuclear cells (PBMCs), taken at new diagnosis, from a patient treated with antithyroid drugs. The receptors derive from a man in his thirties or forties with Graves disease. The CDR3 runs from the conserved cysteine through the conserved F or W.

V gene: TRBV11-2; J gene: TRBJ2-1; CDR3 protein: CASSLAHRPNEQFF
V gene: TRBV7-2; J gene: TRBJ2-7; CDR3 protein: CASSLKPREDYEQYF
V gene: TRBV7-2; J gene: TRBJ2-7; CDR3 protein: CASSPQGGGEQYF
V gene: TRBV20-1; J gene: TRBJ1-5; CDR3 protein: CSAMKGGNQPQHF
V gene: TRBV3-1; J gene: TRBJ2-7; CDR3 protein: CASSQDRLSEQYF
V gene: TRBV6-1; J gene: TRBJ2-1; CDR3 protein: CASMGTSGIHNEQFF
V gene: TRBV28; J gene: TRBJ1-4; CDR3 protein: CASSSEGEKLFF
V gene: TRBV20-1; J gene: TRBJ2-5; CDR3 protein: CSARTHQQGTLNRETQYF
V gene: TRBV12-3/TRBV12-4; J gene: TRBJ2-1; CDR3 protein: CASSLLAGHADEQFF
V gene: TRBV24-1; J gene: TRBJ1-5; CDR3 protein: CATSEPGQGPQPQHF
V gene: TRBV7-8; J gene: TRBJ1-1; CDR3 protein: CASRKRGAGVYTEAFF
V gene: TRBV14; J gene: TRBJ2-7; CDR3 protein: CASSRRQQPYEQYF
V gene: TRBV29-1; J gene: TRBJ1-2; CDR3 protein: CSVEDLVKGYTF
V gene: TRBV28; J gene: TRBJ2-1; CDR3 protein: CASSFLQPNNEQFF
V gene: TRBV20-1; J gene: TRBJ2-1; CDR3 protein: CSARGVVGLTYNEQFF
V gene: TRBV7-2; J gene: TRBJ1-2; CDR3 protein: CASSLQRAPNYGYTF
V gene: TRBV28; J gene: TRBJ2-1; CDR3 protein: CASSSPGVIDEQFF
V gene: TRBV7-2; J gene: TRBJ2-7; CDR3 protein: CASRPVAGAGYEQYF
V gene: TRBV2; J gene: TRBJ2-3; CDR3 protein: CASRVSPASGYTDTQYF
V gene: TRBV27; J gene: TRBJ2-7; CDR3 protein: CASSKREAYEQYF
V gene: TRBV28; J gene: TRBJ2-7; CDR3 protein: CASSSVRTGIHEQYF
V gene: TRBV6-1; J gene: TRBJ2-7; CDR3 protein: CASSIGAGYEQYF
V gene: TRBV27; J gene: TRBJ2-1; CDR3 protein: CASRDRGGLANNEQFF
V gene: TRBV6-5; J gene: TRBJ1-4; CDR3 protein: CASSYSLGQANEKLFF
V gene: TRBV5-1; J gene: TRBJ2-1; CDR3 protein: CASSLGWDTIYLNEQFF
V gene: TRBV6-1; J gene: TRBJ2-3; CDR3 protein: CASSPRPGLASDTQYF
V gene: TRBV27; J gene: TRBJ2-2; CDR3 protein: CASSLLSGVGTGELFF
V gene: TRBV5-1; J gene: TRBJ2-5; CDR3 protein: CASSLEQLYQETQYF
V gene: TRBV11-2; J gene: TRBJ2-2; CDR3 protein: CASSLVARTGELFF